This record covers a single T cell receptor beta chain. These data belong to a study of T cell responses to AZD1222 COVID-19 vaccine. This CDR3 has 13 amino acids. CDR1 is SGHTA and CDR2 is FQGTGA in the germline V gene. V lost 1 base and J lost 7; bases outside the gene matches: 3. Libraries were prepared by immunoSEQ multiplex PCR; TCRdb keeps only in-frame clonotypes and omits some of them. The table lists some 150,000 clones, approximately 90% of them singletons. The chain has TRBV7-3 and TRBJ1-1; 7 bases line up with TRBD1. The TCR originated in an adult in good health. The sequences come from peripheral blood, collected on day 0 of AZD1222 vaccination. CDR3 DNA sequence: TGTGCCAGCAGCTTAAGACAGGGCAGTGAAGCTTTCTTT. This gives the protein CASSLRQGSEAFF. The whole variable domain, remainder taken from reference TRBV7-3 and TRBJ1-1, is GAGVSQTPSNKVTEKGKYVELRCDPISGHTALYWYRQSLGQGPEFLIYFQGTGAADDSGLPNDRFFAVRPEGSVSTLKIQRTERGDSAVYLCASSLRQGSEAFFGQGTRLTVV.